The 2 T cell receptor beta chains in this list originate from one sample, sequenced in a study of T cell repertoires in cytomegalovirus infection. These receptors lack a known antigen. TCRdb reprocessed the reads via MiXCR and lists one record per CDR3 protein. The table lists about 920,000 distinct CDR3 sequences, 25% to 40% of them singletons. The input for sequencing was cultured CD8+ T cells from PBMCs, taken from culture after CMV antigen stimulation. All receptors derive from a human donor in good health (CMV status not recorded). Some clones in this sample may be carry-over from other donors' samples.

The chain is built from TRBV7-9 and TRBJ1-1, with 9 nucleotides matching TRBD1. The CDR3 extends over 15 amino acids. Germline V gene lookup returns CDR1 SEHNR and CDR2 FQNEAQ (reference sequence). After removal of 4 bases from V and 6 bases from J, the junction contained 9 bases not matched to a gene. In DNA form, the CDR3 reads TGTGCCAGCAGCTCGTTACAGGGGGCGACGTCTGAAGCTTTCTTT. As protein: CASSSLQGATSEAFF.

This clonotype was recorded a few times. The genes are TRBV11-2 and TRBJ1-2, with unresolved D. The germline gives CDR1 SGHAT, CDR2 FQNNGV. The CDR3 length is 15 residues. Trimming left V 1 base short and J 4 bases short, with 13 bases between. The CDR3 spells CASSLGRASLYGYTF. CDR3 sequence (DNA): TGTGCCAGCAGCTTAGGGAGAGCATCACTCTATGGCTACACCTTC.